The text below deals with one TCR beta chain. No antigen is known for it. There are 14 residues in the CDR3. Between the trimmed V and J ends, which lost 4 bases and 4 bases, there was a span of 11 bases. This sample was taken from a study of identical twins. Points from the study as a whole: In monozygotic twins, models underestimated the sharing of out-of-frame TCR alpha. Low generation-probability sequences were in excess among twin-shared out-of-frame alpha sequences.

A universal primer site came from template switching; cDNA carried unique molecular identifiers. TCRdb independently ran MiXCR on the 5' RACE reads; one entry per CDR3 protein. The data contain fewer than 550,000 distinct CDR3 sequences, around 15% of them singletons. A further study also used this sample, focusing on yellow fever vaccine responses in identical twins.

The sequencing sample was made of CD4+ T cells sorted from blood. V gene TRBV12-3 or TRBV12-4 combines with J gene TRBJ2-1, with a possible D match to TRBD2 (5 bases). The sequence was collected from a woman younger than 35 in good health. Here the CDR3 reads CASSYFREYNEQFF. In DNA form, the CDR3 reads TGTGCCAGCAGTTATTTCCGGGAATACAATGAGCAGTTCTTC.